The next 14 T cell receptor beta chains were all read from a single sample in a study of graft-versus-host responses after intestinal transplantation. Generated by immunoSEQ multiplex PCR, the TCRdb table keeps only in-frame clones and is missing some. The table shows under 45,000 clones, with approximately 93% occurring only once. Sequencing was performed on PBMCs, taken less than 750 days after intestinal transplantation. These TCRs come from a human patient who received an intestinal transplant, so some T cells may come from the graft donor.

The rearrangement uses TRBV9 and TRBJ2-2; no clear D gene. The CDR3 has 12 amino acids. Trimming took off 6 bases at V and 4 bases at J, with 7 bases between the two ends. Germline V gene data show CDR1 as SGDLS and CDR2 as YYNGEE. CDR3 amino acids: CASTPGTGELFF. The DNA for the CDR3 is TGTGCCAGCACACCAGGCACCGGGGAGCTGTTTTTT.

The V gene is TRBV13, the J gene TRBJ2-3; TRBD2 agrees at 14 bases. Germline lookup yields CDR1 PRHDT and CDR2 FYEKMQ (reference sequence). V was pared by 0 bases and J by 5 bases, with 1 base of the junction left unmatched. The CDR3 runs to 16 residues. In DNA, the CDR3 is TGTGCCAGCAGCTTAGGGGGACTAGCGGGGGAAGATACGCAGTATTTT. It encodes CASSLGGLAGEDTQYF.

This chain joins TRBV18 and TRBJ2-7; D not resolved. Germline loops: CDR1 KGHSH, CDR2 LQKENI. With 2 bases removed from V and 4 bases from J, the gap between germline ends came to 15 bases. The length of the CDR3 is 15 residues. CDR3 in amino acids: CASSPGRETWYEQYF. The CDR3 region has the DNA TGTGCCAGCTCACCAGGTCGAGAAACCTGGTACGAGCAGTACTTC.

The V gene is TRBV7-9, the J gene TRBJ2-5; the D is unclear. The germline V gene encodes CDR1 SEHNR and CDR2 FQNEAQ (reference sequence). CDR3 length: 15 amino acids. Trimming removed 2 bases at V and 5 bases at J, with 15 bases between. The CDR3 DNA is TGTGCCAGCAGCTTACAGGAGACTCCAATGGAGACCCAGTACTTC. This codes for CASSLQETPMETQYF.

The rearrangement uses TRBV7-6 and TRBJ2-7, with D possibly TRBD2 on 5 matching bases. From germline, CDR1 is SGHVS and CDR2 FNYEAQ. V gave up 1 base and J gave up 2 bases, with 15 bases separating them. The CDR3 runs 16 residues. In nucleotides, the CDR3 is TGTGCCAGCAGCTTAGGTATCGGCGGGTTAACCTACGAGCAGTACTTC. Translated: CASSLGIGGLTYEQYF.

This clone appeared a single time. The rearrangement uses TRBV6-5 and TRBJ2-4; TRBD2 is a possible D gene (6 bases). CDR1 and CDR2 from the germline V gene are MNHEY and SVGAGI. Trimming took off 8 bases at V and 16 bases at J, with 24 bases between the two ends. The CDR3 loop spans 13 amino acids. CDR3 in amino acids: CASGAGSIGPSYF. The CDR3 coding sequence is TGTGCCAGCGGGGCGGGATCGATAGGACCGAGTTACTTC.

The chain's CDR3 is CASSEGGTDTQYF. The CDR3 DNA sequence: TGCGCCAGCAGTGAGGGGGGCACAGATACGCAGTATTTT. The gene calls are TRBV10-1 and TRBJ2-3, with D uncertain. Germline V lookup: CDR1 WNHNN, CDR2 SYGVQD (reference sequence). The V and J ends lost 2 bases and 1 base respectively, with 4 bases between them. The CDR3 sequence is 13 residues long.

V is TRBV13 and J is TRBJ2-5; D is perhaps TRBD2 (5 bases). Germline V lookup: CDR1 PRHDT, CDR2 FYEKMQ (reference sequence). V dropped 0 bases and J dropped 5 bases, with 10 bases sitting between them. The CDR3 runs to 14 residues. The CDR3 nucleotides read TGTGCCAGCAGCTTAGGGGGCAGAGGGGAGACCCAGTACTTC. It codes for CASSLGGRGETQYF. The variable domain in full, completed from reference TRBV13 and TRBJ2-5, reads AAGVIQSPRHLIKEKRETATLKCYPIPRHDTVYWYQQGPGQDPQFLISFYEKMQSDKGSIPDRFSAQQFSDYHSELNMSSLELGDSALYFCASSLGGRGETQYFGPGTRLLVL.

The V gene is TRBV19, the J gene TRBJ2-2; D is perhaps TRBD2 (5 bases). V was shortened by 3 bases and J by 8 bases, with 10 bases between the two germline ends. The length of the CDR3 is 13 residues. The germline gives CDR1 LNHDA, CDR2 SQIVND (reference sequence). The CDR3 here is CASSISRRGELFF. The DNA of the CDR3 is TGTGCCAGTAGTATTAGTCGGAGGGGGGAGCTGTTTTTT.

The chain links TRBV4-1 to TRBJ1-2, with no clear D. The ends were cut back, 1 base at V and 5 bases at J, with 5 bases in the middle. The CDR3 is made up of 12 amino acids. Germline V lookup: CDR1 MGHRA, CDR2 YSYEKL. The CDR3 DNA is TGCGCCAGCAGCCAAGGGCCGTATGGCTACACCTTC. It specifies CASSQGPYGYTF.

The genes are TRBV19 and TRBJ2-6; unclear D gene. There are 13 residues in the CDR3. Germline V lookup: CDR1 LNHDA, CDR2 SQIVND (reference sequence). Between the trimmed V and J ends, which lost 7 bases and 4 bases, there was a span of 8 bases. CDR3 DNA sequence: TGTGCCAGTATGAGTCCAGGGGCCAACGTCCTGACTTTC. As protein: CASMSPGANVLTF.

The chain joins TRBV5-1 to TRBJ2-7, with 9 positions matching TRBD1. The CDR3 consists of 15 residues. The trim removed 0 bases at V and 2 bases at J, leaving 3 bases unmatched. Germline-derived CDR1 and CDR2 are SGHRS and YFSETQ. CDR3 sequence (DNA): TGCGCCAGCAGCTTGGATGGGACAGGGACCTACGAGCAGTACTTC. The encoded protein is CASSLDGTGTYEQYF.

The count of this clone is one. The V gene is TRBV5-5, the J gene TRBJ2-5; 11 nucleotides match TRBD2. Germline V gene lookup returns CDR1 SGHKS and CDR2 YYEKEE (reference sequence). The CDR3 contains 16 residues. The junction had 10 bases not matched to a gene; V was cut back by 4 bases and J by 5 bases. CDR3 in DNA: TGTGCCAGCAGCCCGAAGTTAGCGGGGGGGCGGGAGACCCAGTACTTC. Translated: CASSPKLAGGRETQYF. The full variable domain, completed using reference TRBV5-5 and TRBJ2-5, is DAGVTQSPTHLIKTRGQQVTLRCSPISGHKSVSWYQQVLGQGPQFIFQYYEKEERGRGNFPDRFSARQFPNYSSELNVNALLLGDSALYLCASSPKLAGGRETQYFGPGTRLLVL.

This chain uses TRBV6-6 with TRBJ2-7; no clear D. CDR3 length equals 15 residues. V gave up 0 bases and J gave up 0 bases, with 9 bases separating them. CDR1 and CDR2 (germline): MNHNY, SVGAGI (reference sequence). Here the CDR3 DNA reads TGTGCCAGCAGTTACTCGACGGCAGTCTCCTACGAGCAGTACTTC. Amino acids: CASSYSTAVSYEQYF.